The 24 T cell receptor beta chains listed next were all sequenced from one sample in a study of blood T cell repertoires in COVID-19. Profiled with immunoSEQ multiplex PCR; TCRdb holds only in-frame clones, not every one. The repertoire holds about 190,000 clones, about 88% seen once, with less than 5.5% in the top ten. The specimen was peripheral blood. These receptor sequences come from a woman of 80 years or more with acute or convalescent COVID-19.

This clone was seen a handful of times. The CDR3: CASRTGGLEKLFF. The CDR3 DNA reads as TGTGCCAGCAGGACAGGGGGCCTAGAAAAACTGTTTTTT. The rearrangement uses TRBV28 and TRBJ1-4; 10 bases map to TRBD1. Trimming removed 6 bases from V and 8 bases from J; junction bases left unmatched: 3. CDR3 size: 13 residues. Germline values: CDR1 MDHEN, CDR2 SYDVKM.

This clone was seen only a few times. The DNA for the CDR3 is TGCAGTGTCATAATTCAGTCTGAAGCTTTCTTT. Protein: CSVIIQSEAFF. This sequence joins TRBV20-1 and TRBJ1-1; D is unresolved. The V gene lost 7 bases and the J gene lost 6 bases, with 12 bases spanning the gap. Germline V gene sequence: CDR1 DFQATT, CDR2 SNEGSKA (reference sequence). The CDR3 is 11 residues long.

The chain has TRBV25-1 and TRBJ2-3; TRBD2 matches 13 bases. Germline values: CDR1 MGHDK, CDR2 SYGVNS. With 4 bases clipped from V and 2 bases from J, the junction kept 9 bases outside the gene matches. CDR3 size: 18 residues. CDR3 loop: CASSAGLAGRGLTDTQYF. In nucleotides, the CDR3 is TGTGCCAGCAGTGCGGGACTAGCGGGACGGGGGCTCACAGATACGCAGTATTTT.

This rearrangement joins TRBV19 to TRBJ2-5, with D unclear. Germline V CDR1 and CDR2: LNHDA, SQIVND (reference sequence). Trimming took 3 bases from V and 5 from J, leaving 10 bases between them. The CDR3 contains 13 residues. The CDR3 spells CASSIHPHETQYF. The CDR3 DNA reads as TGTGCCAGTAGTATCCACCCACACGAGACCCAGTACTTC. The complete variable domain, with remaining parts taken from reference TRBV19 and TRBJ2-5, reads DGGITQSPKYLFRKEGQNVTLSCEQNLNHDAMYWYRQDPGQGLRLIYYSQIVNDFQKGDIAEGYSVSREKKESFPLTVTSAQKNPTAFYLCASSIHPHETQYFGPGTRLLVL.

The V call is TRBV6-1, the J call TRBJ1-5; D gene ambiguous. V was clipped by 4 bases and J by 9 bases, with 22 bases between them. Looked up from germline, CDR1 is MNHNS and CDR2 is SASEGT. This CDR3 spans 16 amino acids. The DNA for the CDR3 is TGTGCCAGCAGTGCCATGAGGTTGGGTTCGCCTCTGCCCCAGCATTTT. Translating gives CASSAMRLGSPLPQHF.

The CDR3 nucleotides are TGTGCCAGCAGTGACTACTACGGAGAGACCCAGTACTTC. It codes for CASSDYYGETQYF. The chain has TRBV6-4 and TRBJ2-5; D is ambiguous. Germline V gene data show CDR1 as MRHNA and CDR2 as SNTAGT. The CDR3 runs to 13 residues. V lost 1 base and J 4 bases, leaving 7 bases between the germline ends.

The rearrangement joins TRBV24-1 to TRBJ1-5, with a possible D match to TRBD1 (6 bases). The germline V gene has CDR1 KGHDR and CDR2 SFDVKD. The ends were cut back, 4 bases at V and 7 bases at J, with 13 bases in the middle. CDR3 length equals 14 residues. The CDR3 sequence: CATSEAGVLQPQHF. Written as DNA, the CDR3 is TGTGCCACCAGTGAAGCAGGGGTTCTCCAGCCCCAGCATTTT.

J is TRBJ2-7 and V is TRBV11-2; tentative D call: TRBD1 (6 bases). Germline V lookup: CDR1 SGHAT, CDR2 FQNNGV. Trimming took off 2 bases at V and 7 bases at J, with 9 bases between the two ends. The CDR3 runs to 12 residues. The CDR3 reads CASSLLGGEQYF. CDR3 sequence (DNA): TGTGCCAGCAGCTTATTAGGGGGAGAGCAGTACTTC.

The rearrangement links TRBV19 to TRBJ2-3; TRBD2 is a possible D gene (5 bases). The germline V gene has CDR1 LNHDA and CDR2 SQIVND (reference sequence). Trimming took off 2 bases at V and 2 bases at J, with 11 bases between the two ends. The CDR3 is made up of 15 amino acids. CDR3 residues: CASSIRAGLTDTQYF. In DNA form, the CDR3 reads TGTGCCAGTAGTATACGGGCGGGCCTCACAGATACGCAGTATTTT.

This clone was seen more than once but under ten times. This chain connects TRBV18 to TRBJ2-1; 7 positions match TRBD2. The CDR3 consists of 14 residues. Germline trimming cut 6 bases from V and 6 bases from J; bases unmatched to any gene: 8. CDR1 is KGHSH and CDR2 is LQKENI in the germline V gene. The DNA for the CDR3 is TGTGCCAGCTCTACCGGACTAGAGGCCAATGAGCAGTTCTTC. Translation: CASSTGLEANEQFF.

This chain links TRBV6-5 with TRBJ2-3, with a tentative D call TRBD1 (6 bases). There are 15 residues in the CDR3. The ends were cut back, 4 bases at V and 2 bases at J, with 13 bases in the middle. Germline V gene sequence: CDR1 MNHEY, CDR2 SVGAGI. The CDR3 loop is CASSSWTEHTDTQYF. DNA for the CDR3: TGTGCCAGCAGTTCCTGGACAGAACACACAGATACGCAGTATTTT.

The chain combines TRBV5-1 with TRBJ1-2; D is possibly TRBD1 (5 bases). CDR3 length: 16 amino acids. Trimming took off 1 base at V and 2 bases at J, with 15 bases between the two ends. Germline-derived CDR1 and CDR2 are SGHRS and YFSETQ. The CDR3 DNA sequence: TGCGCCAGCAGCTTGAGCGGGGGAAGAGAAAACTATGGCTACACCTTC. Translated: CASSLSGGRENYGYTF.

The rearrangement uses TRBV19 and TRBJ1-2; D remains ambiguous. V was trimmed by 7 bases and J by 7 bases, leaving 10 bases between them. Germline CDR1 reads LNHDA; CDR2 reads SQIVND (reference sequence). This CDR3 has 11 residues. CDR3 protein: CASKSGSGYTF. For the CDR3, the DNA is TGTGCCAGTAAGTCAGGCTCTGGCTACACCTTC. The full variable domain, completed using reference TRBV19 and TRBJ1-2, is DGGITQSPKYLFRKEGQNVTLSCEQNLNHDAMYWYRQDPGQGLRLIYYSQIVNDFQKGDIAEGYSVSREKKESFPLTVTSAQKNPTAFYLCASKSGSGYTFGSGTRLTVV.

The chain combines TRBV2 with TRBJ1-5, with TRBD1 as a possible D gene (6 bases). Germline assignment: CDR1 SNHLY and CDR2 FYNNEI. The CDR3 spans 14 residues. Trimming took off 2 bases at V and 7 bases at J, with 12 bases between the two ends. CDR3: CASSELGAEQPQHF. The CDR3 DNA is TGTGCCAGCAGTGAACTGGGGGCGGAACAGCCCCAGCATTTT.

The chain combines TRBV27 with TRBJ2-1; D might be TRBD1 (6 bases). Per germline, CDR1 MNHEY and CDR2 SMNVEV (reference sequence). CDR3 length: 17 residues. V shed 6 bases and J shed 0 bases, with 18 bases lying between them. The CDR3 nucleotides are TGTGCCAGCAGAACATCTCGTGGACAGTCCTCCTACAATGAGCAGTTCTTC. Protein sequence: CASRTSRGQSSYNEQFF.

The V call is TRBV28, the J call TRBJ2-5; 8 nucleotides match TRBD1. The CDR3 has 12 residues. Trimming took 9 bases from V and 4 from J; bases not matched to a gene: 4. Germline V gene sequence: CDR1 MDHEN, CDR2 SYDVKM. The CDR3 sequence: CASTGGTETQYF. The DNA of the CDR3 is TGTGCCAGTACAGGGGGGACAGAGACCCAGTACTTC. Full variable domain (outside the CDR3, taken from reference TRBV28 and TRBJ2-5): DVKVTQSSRYLVKRTGEKVFLECVQDMDHENMFWYRQDPGLGLRLIYFSYDVKMKEKGDIPEGYSVSREKKERFSLILESASTNQTSMYLCASTGGTETQYFGPGTRLLVL.

The CDR3 reads CASSQDSGRVYTQYF. CDR3 sequence (DNA): TGCGCCAGCAGCCAAGATAGCGGGAGGGTATATACGCAGTATTTT. The chain uses TRBV4-3 and TRBJ2-3; 11 nucleotides agree with TRBD2. The CDR3 has 15 residues. Germline V gene sequence: CDR1 LGHNA, CDR2 YSLEER. Trimming at V came to 0 bases and at J to 7 bases, leaving 3 bases not matched to a gene.

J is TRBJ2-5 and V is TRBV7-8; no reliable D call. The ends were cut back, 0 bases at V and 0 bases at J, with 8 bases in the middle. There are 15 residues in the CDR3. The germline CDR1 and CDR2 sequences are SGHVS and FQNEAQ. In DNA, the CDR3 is TGTGCCAGCAGCTTAGCGCGCCCTCACCAAGAGACCCAGTACTTC. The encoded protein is CASSLARPHQETQYF.

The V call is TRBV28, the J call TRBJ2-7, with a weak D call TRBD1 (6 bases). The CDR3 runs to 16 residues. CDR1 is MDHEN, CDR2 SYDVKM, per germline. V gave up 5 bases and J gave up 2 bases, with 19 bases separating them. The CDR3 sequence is CASSPLRDTPTYEQYF. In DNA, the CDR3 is TGTGCCAGCAGTCCCCTCCGGGACACCCCCACCTACGAGCAGTACTTC.

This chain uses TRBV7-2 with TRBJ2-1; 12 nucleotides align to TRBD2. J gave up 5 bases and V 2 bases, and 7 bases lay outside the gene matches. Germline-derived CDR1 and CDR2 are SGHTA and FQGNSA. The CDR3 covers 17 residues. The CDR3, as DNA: TGTGCCAGCAGCTTATACCCTAGCGGGAGGGGAAACAATGAGCAGTTCTTC. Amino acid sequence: CASSLYPSGRGNNEQFF.

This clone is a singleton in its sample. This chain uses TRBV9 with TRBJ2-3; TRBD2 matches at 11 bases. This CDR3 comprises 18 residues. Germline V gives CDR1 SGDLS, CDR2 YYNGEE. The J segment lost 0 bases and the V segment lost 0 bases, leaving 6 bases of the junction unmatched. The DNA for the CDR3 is TGTGCCAGCAGCGTAGATCGGACTAGCGGGCCTAGCACAGATACGCAGTATTTT. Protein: CASSVDRTSGPSTDTQYF.

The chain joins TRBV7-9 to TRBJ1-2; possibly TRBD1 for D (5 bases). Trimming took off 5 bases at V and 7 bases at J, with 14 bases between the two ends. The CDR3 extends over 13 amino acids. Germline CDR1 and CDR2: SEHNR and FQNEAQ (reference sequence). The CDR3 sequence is CASSGREGLGYTF. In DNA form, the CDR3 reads TGTGCCAGCAGCGGGCGGGAGGGGCTTGGCTACACCTTC. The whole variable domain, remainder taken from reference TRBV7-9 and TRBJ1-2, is DTGVSQNPRHKITKRGQNVTFRCDPISEHNRLYWYRQTLGQGPEFLTYFQNEAQLEKSRLLSDRFSAERPKGSFSTLEIQRTEQGDSAMYLCASSGREGLGYTFGSGTRLTVV.

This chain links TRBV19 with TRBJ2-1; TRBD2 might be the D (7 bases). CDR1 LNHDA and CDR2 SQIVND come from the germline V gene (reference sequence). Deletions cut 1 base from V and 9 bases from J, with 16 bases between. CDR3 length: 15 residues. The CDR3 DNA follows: TGTGCCAGTAGTATAGTAGGGGGGGGAACAGGTGAGCAGTTCTTC. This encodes CASSIVGGGTGEQFF.

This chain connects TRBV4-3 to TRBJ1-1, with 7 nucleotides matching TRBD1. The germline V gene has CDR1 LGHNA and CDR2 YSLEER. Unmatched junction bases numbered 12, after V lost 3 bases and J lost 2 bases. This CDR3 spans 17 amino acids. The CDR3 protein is CASSQTFGRGRNTEAFF. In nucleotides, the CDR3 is TGCGCCAGCAGCCAGACCTTTGGAAGGGGGCGTAACACTGAAGCTTTCTTT.